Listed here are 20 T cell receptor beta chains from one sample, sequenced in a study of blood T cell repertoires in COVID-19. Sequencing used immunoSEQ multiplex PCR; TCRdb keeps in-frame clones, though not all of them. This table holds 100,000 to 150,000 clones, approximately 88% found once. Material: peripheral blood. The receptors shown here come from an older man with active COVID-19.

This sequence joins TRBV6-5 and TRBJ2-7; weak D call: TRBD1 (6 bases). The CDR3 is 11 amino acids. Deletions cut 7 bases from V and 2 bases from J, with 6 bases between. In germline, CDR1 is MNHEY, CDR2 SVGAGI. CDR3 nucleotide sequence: TGTGCCAGCAAGGGGGCCTACGAGCAGTACTTC. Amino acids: CASKGAYEQYF.

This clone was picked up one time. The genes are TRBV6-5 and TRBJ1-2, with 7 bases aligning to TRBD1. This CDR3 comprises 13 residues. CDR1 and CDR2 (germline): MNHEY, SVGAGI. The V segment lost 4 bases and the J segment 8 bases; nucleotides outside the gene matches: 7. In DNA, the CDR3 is TGTGCCAGCAGTTCTCGACAGGGACGCGGCTACACCTTC. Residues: CASSSRQGRGYTF.

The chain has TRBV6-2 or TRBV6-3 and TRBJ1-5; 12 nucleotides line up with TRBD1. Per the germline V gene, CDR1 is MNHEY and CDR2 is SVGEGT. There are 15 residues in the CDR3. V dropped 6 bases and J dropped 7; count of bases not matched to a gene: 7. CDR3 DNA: TGTGCCAGCAGCGTGGGACAGGGGGCATGGCAGCCCCAGCATTTT. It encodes CASSVGQGAWQPQHF.

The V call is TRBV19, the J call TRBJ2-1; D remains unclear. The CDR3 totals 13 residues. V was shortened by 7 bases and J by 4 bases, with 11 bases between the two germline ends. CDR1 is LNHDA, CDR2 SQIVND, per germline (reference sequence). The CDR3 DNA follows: TGTGCCAGTACGAACAGAGTATACAATGAGCAGTTCTTC. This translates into CASTNRVYNEQFF.

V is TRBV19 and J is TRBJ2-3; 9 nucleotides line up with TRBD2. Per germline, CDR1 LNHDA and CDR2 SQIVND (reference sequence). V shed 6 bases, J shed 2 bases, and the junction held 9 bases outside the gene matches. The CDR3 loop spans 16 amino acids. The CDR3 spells CASRMGGLAPTDTQYF. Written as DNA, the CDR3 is TGTGCCAGTAGGATGGGGGGACTAGCCCCCACAGATACGCAGTATTTT.

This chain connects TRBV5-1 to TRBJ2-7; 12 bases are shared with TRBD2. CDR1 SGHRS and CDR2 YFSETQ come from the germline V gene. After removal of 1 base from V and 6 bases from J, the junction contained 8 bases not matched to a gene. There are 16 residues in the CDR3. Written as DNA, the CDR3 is TGCGCCAGCAGCTTGACCCGACTAGCGGGAGTCCGCGAGCAGTACTTC. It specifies CASSLTRLAGVREQYF.

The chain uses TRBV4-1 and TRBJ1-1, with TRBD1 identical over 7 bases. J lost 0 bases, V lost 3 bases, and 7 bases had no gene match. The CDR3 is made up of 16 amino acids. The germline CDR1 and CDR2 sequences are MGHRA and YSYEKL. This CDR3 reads CASSQQDRDLNTEAFF. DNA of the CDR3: TGCGCCAGCAGCCAGCAAGACAGGGATCTGAACACTGAAGCTTTCTTT.

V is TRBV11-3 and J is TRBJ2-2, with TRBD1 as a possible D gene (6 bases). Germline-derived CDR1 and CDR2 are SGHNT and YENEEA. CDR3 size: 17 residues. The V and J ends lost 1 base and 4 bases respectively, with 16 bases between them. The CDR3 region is CASSLGLWGRSTGELFF. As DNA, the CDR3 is TGTGCCAGCAGCTTAGGATTGTGGGGGCGTAGCACCGGGGAGCTGTTTTTT.

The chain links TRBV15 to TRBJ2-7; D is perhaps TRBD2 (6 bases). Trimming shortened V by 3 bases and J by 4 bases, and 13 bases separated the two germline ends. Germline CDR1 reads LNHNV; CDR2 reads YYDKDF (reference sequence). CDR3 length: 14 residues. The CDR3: CATSSGVREYEQYF. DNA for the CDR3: TGTGCCACCAGCAGTGGGGTCCGGGAGTACGAGCAGTACTTC.

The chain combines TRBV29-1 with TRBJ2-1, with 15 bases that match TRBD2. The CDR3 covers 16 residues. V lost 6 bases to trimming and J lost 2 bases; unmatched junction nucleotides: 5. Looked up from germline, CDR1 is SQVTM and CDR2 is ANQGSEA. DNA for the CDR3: TGCAGCGTCACTAGGACTAGCGGGAGGGCCTACAATGAGCAGTTCTTC. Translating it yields CSVTRTSGRAYNEQFF.

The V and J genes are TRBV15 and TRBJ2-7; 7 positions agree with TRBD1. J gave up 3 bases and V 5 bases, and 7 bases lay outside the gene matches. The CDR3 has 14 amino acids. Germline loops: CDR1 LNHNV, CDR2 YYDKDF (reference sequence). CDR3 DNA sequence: TGTGCCACCAGCCTCGAGACAGGGCTCTACGAGCAGTACTTC. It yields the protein CATSLETGLYEQYF.

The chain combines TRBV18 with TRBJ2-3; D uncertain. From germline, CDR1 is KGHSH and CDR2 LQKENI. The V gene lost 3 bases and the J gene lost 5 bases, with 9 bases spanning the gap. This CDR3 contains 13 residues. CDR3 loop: CASSPQAGDTQYF. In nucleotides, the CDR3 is TGTGCCAGCTCACCCCAAGCCGGAGATACGCAGTATTTT.

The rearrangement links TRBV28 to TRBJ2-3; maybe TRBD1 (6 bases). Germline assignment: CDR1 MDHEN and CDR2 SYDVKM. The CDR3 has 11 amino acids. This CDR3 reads CAGGAEDTQYF. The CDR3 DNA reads TGTGCTGGGGGCGCAGAAGATACGCAGTATTTT.

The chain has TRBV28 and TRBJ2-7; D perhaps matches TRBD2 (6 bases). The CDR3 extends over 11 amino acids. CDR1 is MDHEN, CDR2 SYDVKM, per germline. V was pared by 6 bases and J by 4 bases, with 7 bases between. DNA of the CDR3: TGTGCCAGCAGGCGGGGTTACGAGCAGTACTTC. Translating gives CASRRGYEQYF.

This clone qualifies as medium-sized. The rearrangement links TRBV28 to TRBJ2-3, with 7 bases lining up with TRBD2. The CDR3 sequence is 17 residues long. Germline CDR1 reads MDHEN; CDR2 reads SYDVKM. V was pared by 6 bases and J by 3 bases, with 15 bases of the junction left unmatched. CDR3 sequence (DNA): TGTGCCAGCAGATCCAACCTTGGGGGGGGAGTAACAGATACGCAGTATTTT. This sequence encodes CASRSNLGGGVTDTQYF.

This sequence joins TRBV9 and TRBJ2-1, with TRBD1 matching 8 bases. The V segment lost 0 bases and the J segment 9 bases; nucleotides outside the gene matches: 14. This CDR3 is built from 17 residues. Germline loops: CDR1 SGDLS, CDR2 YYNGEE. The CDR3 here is CASSVASGRQGQGEQFF. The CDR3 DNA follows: TGTGCCAGCAGCGTAGCTTCTGGGAGACAGGGGCAGGGTGAGCAGTTCTTC.

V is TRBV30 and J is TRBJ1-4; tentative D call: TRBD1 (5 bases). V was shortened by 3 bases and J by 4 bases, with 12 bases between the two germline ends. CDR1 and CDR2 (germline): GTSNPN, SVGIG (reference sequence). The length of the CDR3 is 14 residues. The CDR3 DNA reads TGTGCCTGGAGAGCCGGGACTCTTAATGAAAAACTGTTTTTT. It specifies CAWRAGTLNEKLFF.

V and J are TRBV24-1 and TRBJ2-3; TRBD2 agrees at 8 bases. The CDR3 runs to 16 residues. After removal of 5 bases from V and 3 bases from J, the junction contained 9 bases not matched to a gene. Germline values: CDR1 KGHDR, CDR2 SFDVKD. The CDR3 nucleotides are TGTGCCACCAGTGTCCCGAGGGCGGGAGGAACAGATACGCAGTATTTT. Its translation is CATSVPRAGGTDTQYF.

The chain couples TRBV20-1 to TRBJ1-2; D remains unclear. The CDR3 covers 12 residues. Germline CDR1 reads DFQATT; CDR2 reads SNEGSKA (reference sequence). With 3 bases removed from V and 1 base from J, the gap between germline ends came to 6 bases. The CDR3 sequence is CSASTVNYGYTF. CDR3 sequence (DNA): TGCAGTGCTAGTACAGTTAACTATGGCTACACCTTC.

The CDR3 DNA follows: TGTGCCAGCAGCTTAGGCCTAGCGGGAACAACCAAAAACATTCAGTACTTC. This codes for CASSLGLAGTTKNIQYF. The V and J genes are TRBV7-9 and TRBJ2-4; 9 bases fit TRBD2. The CDR3 is made up of 17 amino acids. The germline gives CDR1 SEHNR, CDR2 FQNEAQ (reference sequence). Losses at the gene ends were 1 base for V and 2 bases for J; bases not matched to a gene: 6.